This T cell receptor (beta chain) was sequenced in a study of T cell responses to AZD1222 COVID-19 vaccine (dated by TCRdb to about 2021). About the full investigation: TCR sequencing was performed for 230 to 250 trial participants, of whom roughly 200 were given two doses of AZD1222 and some 26 were given two doses of MenACWY control vaccine. Trial participants were enrolled by age into subgroups of 18-55, 56-69 and 70-plus years, and roughly 160, 29 and 62 TCR-sequenced participants, respectively, were included in these subgroups.

The CDR3 regions of human TCRbeta chains were subjected to immunosequencing. In the authors' own workflow: TCRs in the repertoires were compared against a reference library of SARS-CoV-2-specific TCRs that had been generated with the MIRA antigen-specificity platform. Breadth meant the fraction of unique TCRs that were SARS-CoV-2-associated, whereas depth meant the fraction of total T cells that were SARS-CoV-2-associated. Using the MIRA data, every spike-specific TCR was mapped to the spike region that the TCR reacted to and assigned to either a CD4 or a CD8 class. Log10-transformed breadth and depth values were compared by one-way ANOVA with Sidak's multiple comparisons tests. TCRdb retrieved this table from immuneACCESS and kept in-frame rearrangements only. Not all clones are present; in checked studies, unresolved V genes account for under half, and no reason is known for the remainder. That table furnishes V, J and clone size, whereas the DNA furnished D and trimming. The sample has under 150,000 clones on record, roughly 88% of them singletons. The biggest ten clones account for roughly 5.2% of the sample.

What this sample's time point label stands for: about 28 days (+/-7) after the second vaccine dose. AZD1222 recipients given second doses at about 4 weeks or at about 12 weeks were pooled, since spike-specific TCR depth and breadth were not found to differ between the two schedules. Vaccinee samples came from UK trials COV001 and COV002, including a single-blind randomized controlled phase 2/3 trial of AZD1222 (ChAdOx1 nCoV-19) in healthy adults. For TCRbeta chain sequencing, PBMC samples were collected from trial participants at day 0 and at day 28 after the second dose. This clone was seen a handful of times. The antigen it recognizes is unknown. Per-nucleotide qualities are absent, and no much larger clonotype sits a single base away. CDR1 ENHRY and CDR2 SYGVKD were looked up in the germline V gene. After removal of 7 bases from V and 6 bases from J, the junction retains 10 bases not matched to a gene. The CDR3 holds 14 amino acids from the cysteine to the phenylalanine. Only CDR3 DNA is held: 42 bases, read in frame from base 1.

What the study reported, not specific to this receptor: Only five to seven AZD1222 recipients were SARS-CoV-2 seropositive at baseline, limiting conclusions about previously exposed vaccinees. A significant rise in spike-specific TCR breadth and depth was observed after two AZD1222 doses relative to day 0 and relative to MenACWY recipients. The 56-69-year group was small, and its depth increase did not reach significance, likely because of low power. Vaccine-associated CD4 TCRs spanned the whole spike protein, with dominant responses in regions 160-218 and 743-854. Participants were mostly white British, with more females than males. The authors suggested clonal diversity may have been underestimated. Epitopes outside the regions mutated in the B.1.351 and B.1.1.7 variants were reportedly recognized by nearly half of the unique spike-specific TCRs. Because no day 14 peak-response samples were available, repertoires were characterized only after the peak T cell response.

The chain links TRBV10-3 with TRBJ2-7; 9 middle bases align to TRBD1. The sequence was obtained from an adult who received the AZD1222 COVID-19 vaccine. Material: peripheral blood, obtained 28 days after the second AZD1222 dose. CDR3 protein: CAIKGDREYGEQYF. The sequenced DNA: TGTGCCATCAAAGGGGACAGGGAATACGGCGAGCAGTACTTC.